These T cell receptor beta chains were read from a single sample in a study of cytomegalovirus exposure and HLA in healthy donors. The assay was immunoSEQ multiplex PCR, and TCRdb's table has in-frame clones only and misses some. Of approximately 140,000 clones detected, 73% appear once; the ten largest clones hold approximately 15%. Sample: PBMCs. These receptor sequences come from a human donor in good health. The CDR3 runs from the conserved cysteine through the conserved F or W. A D gene is named only where the DNA matches it firmly. Not every row has a clone size; where given, it reads once, few, many or a size class.

cdr3_nt: TGTGCCACCAGCAGAACGGGACAGCTTCTTGAAAAACTGTTTTTT; cdr3_aa: CATSRTGQLLEKLFF; v_call: TRBV15; d_call: TRBD1; clone_size: once; j_call: TRBJ1-4
cdr3_nt: TGCGCCAGCAGCCAGACCCAAACAGGAATCGGCTACACCTTC; cdr3_aa: CASSQTQTGIGYTF; v_call: TRBV4-1; d_call: NA; clone_size: NA; j_call: TRBJ1-2
cdr3_nt: TGTGCCAGCAGTTACGCGGCCGGATCCTACGAGCAGTACTTC; cdr3_aa: CASSYAAGSYEQYF; v_call: TRBV6-5; d_call: NA; clone_size: NA; j_call: TRBJ2-7
cdr3_nt: TGTGCCAGCAGTGCACAGGGGGCGACCAATCAGCCCCAGCATTTT; cdr3_aa: CASSAQGATNQPQHF; v_call: TRBV6-1; d_call: TRBD1; clone_size: NA; j_call: TRBJ1-5
cdr3_nt: TGTGCCAGCAGTCAGCAACAGGACTATAGCAATCAGCCCCAGCATTTT; cdr3_aa: CASSQQQDYSNQPQHF; v_call: TRBV28; d_call: NA; clone_size: NA; j_call: TRBJ1-5
cdr3_nt: TGCAGCGTTGAAATACAATCAACTAATGAAAAACTGTTTTTT; cdr3_aa: CSVEIQSTNEKLFF; v_call: TRBV29-1; d_call: NA; clone_size: NA; j_call: TRBJ1-4
cdr3_nt: TGCGCCAGCCAGGGAGGGCCGAGCACCGGGGAGCTGTTTTTT; cdr3_aa: CASQGGPSTGELFF; v_call: TRBV4-1; d_call: TRBD2; clone_size: NA; j_call: TRBJ2-2
cdr3_nt: TGTGCCAGTCTTCCTAGCGGGGGGGGTAACAATGAGCAGTTCTTC; cdr3_aa: CASLPSGGGNNEQFF; v_call: TRBV28; d_call: TRBD2; clone_size: NA; j_call: TRBJ2-1
cdr3_nt: TGTGCCAGCAGTGCCAGAAACACCGGGGAGCTGTTTTTT; cdr3_aa: CASSARNTGELFF; v_call: TRBV25-1; d_call: NA; clone_size: NA; j_call: TRBJ2-2
cdr3_nt: TGCGCCAGCAGCTTGGAGACTAGCGGTTACAATGAGCAGTTCTTC; cdr3_aa: CASSLETSGYNEQFF; v_call: TRBV5-1; d_call: TRBD2; clone_size: once; j_call: TRBJ2-1
cdr3_nt: TGTGCCAGCAGTTTTAAGACTAGGGGTTTCTTTGGGTACGAGCAGTACTTC; cdr3_aa: CASSFKTRGFFGYEQYF; v_call: TRBV27; d_call: NA; clone_size: once; j_call: TRBJ2-7
cdr3_nt: TGTGCCAGCAGCCTCGGGGAGGGGGATACCGGGGAGCTGTTTTTT; cdr3_aa: CASSLGEGDTGELFF; v_call: TRBV7-6; d_call: NA; clone_size: NA; j_call: TRBJ2-2
cdr3_nt: TGTGCCAGCAGCTTAGGCCTTCCTCAGGATACGCAGTATTTT; cdr3_aa: CASSLGLPQDTQYF; v_call: TRBV11-2; d_call: NA; clone_size: NA; j_call: TRBJ2-3
cdr3_nt: TGTGCCACCAGCAGTCGTAGGGGGTTCTACAATGAGCAGTTCTTC; cdr3_aa: CATSSRRGFYNEQFF; v_call: TRBV15; d_call: NA; clone_size: NA; j_call: TRBJ2-1
cdr3_nt: TGTGCCAGCAGCTTCCAAGGGGCTAGGTACACTGAAGCTTTCTTT; cdr3_aa: CASSFQGARYTEAFF; v_call: TRBV5-4; d_call: NA; clone_size: NA; j_call: TRBJ1-1
cdr3_nt: TGTGCCAGCAGCCCACTGCGGGGGGCCCTGGGAGAGACCCAGTACTTC; cdr3_aa: CASSPLRGALGETQYF; v_call: TRBV5-6; d_call: TRBD2; clone_size: NA; j_call: TRBJ2-5
cdr3_nt: TGCGCCAGCAGCCAAGATTCAGGGGGAAACTATGGCTACACCTTC; cdr3_aa: CASSQDSGGNYGYTF; v_call: TRBV4-1; d_call: TRBD1; clone_size: few; j_call: TRBJ1-2
cdr3_nt: TGCGCCAGCAGCTTGGCAGGGGGGGATACGCAGTATTTT; cdr3_aa: CASSLAGGDTQYF; v_call: TRBV5-1; d_call: NA; clone_size: NA; j_call: TRBJ2-3
cdr3_nt: TGCGCCAGCAGCTTGGAAAGGGGGCGCTTTACCGGGGAGCTGTTTTTT; cdr3_aa: CASSLERGRFTGELFF; v_call: TRBV5-1; d_call: TRBD1; clone_size: few; j_call: TRBJ2-2
cdr3_nt: TGTGCCAGCAGCTTAAGTAACCTAGCGGGTGAGCAGTACTTC; cdr3_aa: CASSLSNLAGEQYF; v_call: TRBV7-9; d_call: TRBD2; clone_size: NA; j_call: TRBJ2-7
cdr3_nt: TGCGCCAGCAGCCAAGAACAGAAGACCCCCGGCCATGAGCAGTTCTTC; cdr3_aa: CASSQEQKTPGHEQFF; v_call: TRBV4-1; d_call: NA; clone_size: NA; j_call: TRBJ2-1
cdr3_nt: TGTGCCAGTAGTGCGGGGGGGTGTGTAGCTTTCTTT; cdr3_aa: CASSAGGCVAFF; v_call: TRBV19; d_call: NA; clone_size: NA; j_call: TRBJ1-1
cdr3_nt: TGTGCCAGCAGTGAAGGCGGGGGGTGGGATCGTCCCGGGGAGCTGTTTTTT; cdr3_aa: CASSEGGGWDRPGELFF; v_call: TRBV6-1; d_call: TRBD2; clone_size: once; j_call: TRBJ2-2
cdr3_nt: TGCGCCAGCAGCCAAGATGATTCGGGACTAGCGGTTTCCGAGCAGTACTTC; cdr3_aa: CASSQDDSGLAVSEQYF; v_call: TRBV4-1; d_call: TRBD2; clone_size: NA; j_call: TRBJ2-7
cdr3_nt: TGTGCCAGCAGTGAAGGACAGTTGAACACTGAAGCTTTCTTT; cdr3_aa: CASSEGQLNTEAFF; v_call: TRBV6-1; d_call: NA; clone_size: NA; j_call: TRBJ1-1
cdr3_nt: TGCAGCGTGGGGAACAGGGGCGCTGACACTGAAGCTTTCTTT; cdr3_aa: CSVGNRGADTEAFF; v_call: TRBV29-1; d_call: TRBD1; clone_size: NA; j_call: TRBJ1-1
cdr3_nt: TGTGCCAGCAGCTACGACCGGACTGGACCCAGTGGCTACACCTTC; cdr3_aa: CASSYDRTGPSGYTF; v_call: TRBV27; d_call: NA; clone_size: NA; j_call: TRBJ1-2
cdr3_nt: TGTGCCAGCAGCTCCCGACTAGCGGCTTACAATGAGCAGTTCTTC; cdr3_aa: CASSSRLAAYNEQFF; v_call: TRBV4-2; d_call: TRBD2; clone_size: NA; j_call: TRBJ2-1
cdr3_nt: TGTGCCATCAGGCCCTCACCTCTAGCGGGGGGGCCGCGGAATGAGCAGTTCTTC; cdr3_aa: CAIRPSPLAGGPRNEQFF; v_call: TRBV10-3; d_call: TRBD2; clone_size: few; j_call: TRBJ2-1
cdr3_nt: TGTTCCAGCAGCTTACAAAACACTGAAGCTTTCTTT; cdr3_aa: CSSSLQNTEAFF; v_call: TRBV7-9; d_call: NA; clone_size: NA; j_call: TRBJ1-1
cdr3_nt: TGTGCCAGCTCGCCAAGGACAGGGGGCGCGGTCACTGAAGCTTTCTTT; cdr3_aa: CASSPRTGGAVTEAFF; v_call: TRBV18; d_call: TRBD1; clone_size: NA; j_call: TRBJ1-1
cdr3_nt: TGTGCCAGCAGTGAAATTGCGGGAGGGTACGAGCAGTACTTC; cdr3_aa: CASSEIAGGYEQYF; v_call: TRBV6-1; d_call: TRBD2; clone_size: NA; j_call: TRBJ2-7
cdr3_nt: TGTGCCATCAGGTCGGACAGGGAGCGCTCCTACGAGCAGTACTTC; cdr3_aa: CAIRSDRERSYEQYF; v_call: TRBV10-3; d_call: TRBD1; clone_size: NA; j_call: TRBJ2-7
cdr3_nt: TGTGCCAGCAGTCTATCAGGGGGCAGTTGGGATGGCTACACCTTC; cdr3_aa: CASSLSGGSWDGYTF; v_call: TRBV6-5; d_call: TRBD1; clone_size: NA; j_call: TRBJ1-2
cdr3_nt: TGTGCCAGTAGTCCGAACCTTGGACAGGCCAATGAAAAACTGTTTTTT; cdr3_aa: CASSPNLGQANEKLFF; v_call: TRBV19; d_call: TRBD1; clone_size: few; j_call: TRBJ1-4